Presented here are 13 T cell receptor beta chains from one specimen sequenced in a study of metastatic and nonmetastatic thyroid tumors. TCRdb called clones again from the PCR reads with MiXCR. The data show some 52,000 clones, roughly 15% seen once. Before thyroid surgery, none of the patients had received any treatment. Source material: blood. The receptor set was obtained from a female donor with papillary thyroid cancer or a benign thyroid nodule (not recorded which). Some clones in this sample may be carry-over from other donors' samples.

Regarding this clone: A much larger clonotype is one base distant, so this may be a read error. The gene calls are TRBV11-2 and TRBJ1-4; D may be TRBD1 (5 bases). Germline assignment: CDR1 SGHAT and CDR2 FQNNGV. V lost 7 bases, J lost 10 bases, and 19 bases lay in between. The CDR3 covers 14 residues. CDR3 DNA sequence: TGTGCCAGCACCGAGCAGGGTAGTCCCGGAAAACTGTTTTTT. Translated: CASTEQGSPGKLFF.

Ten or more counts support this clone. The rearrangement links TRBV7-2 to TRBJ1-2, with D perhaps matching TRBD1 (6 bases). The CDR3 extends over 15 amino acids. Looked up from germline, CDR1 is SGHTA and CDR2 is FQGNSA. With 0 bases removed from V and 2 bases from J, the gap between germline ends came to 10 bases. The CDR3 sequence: CASSLAAGANYGYTF. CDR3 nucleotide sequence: TGTGCCAGCAGCTTAGCTGCAGGGGCCAACTATGGCTACACCTTC.

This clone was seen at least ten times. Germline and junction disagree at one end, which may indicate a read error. The CDR3 nucleotides are TGTGCCAGCAGGGAAGCTATTAAATTGGGGGACAGCAGCACAGATACGCAGTATTTT. Translation gives CASREAIKLGDSSTDTQYF. The rearrangement joins TRBV6-1 to TRBJ2-3, with 7 bases identical to TRBD1. This CDR3 region has 19 residues. Per germline, CDR1 MNHNS and CDR2 SASEGT.

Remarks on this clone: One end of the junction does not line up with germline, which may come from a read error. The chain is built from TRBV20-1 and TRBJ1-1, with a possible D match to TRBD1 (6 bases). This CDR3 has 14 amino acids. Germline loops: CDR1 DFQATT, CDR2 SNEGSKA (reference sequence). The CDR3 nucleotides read TGCAGTGCTCTTAAGGGGGTCGCGAGAACTGAATCTTTCTTT. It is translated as CSALKGVARTESFF.

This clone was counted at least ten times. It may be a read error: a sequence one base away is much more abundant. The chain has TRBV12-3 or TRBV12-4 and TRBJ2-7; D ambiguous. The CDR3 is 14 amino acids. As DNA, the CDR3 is TGTGCCAGCAGTTTTGGATTTCTCACCTACAAGCAGTACTTC. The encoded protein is CASSFGFLTYKQYF.

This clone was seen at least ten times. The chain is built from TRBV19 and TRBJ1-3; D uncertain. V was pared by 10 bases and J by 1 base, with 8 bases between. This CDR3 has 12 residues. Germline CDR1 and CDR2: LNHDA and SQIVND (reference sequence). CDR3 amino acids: CATGGSGNTIYF. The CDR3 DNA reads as TGTGCCACCGGCGGATCTGGAAACACCATATATTTT. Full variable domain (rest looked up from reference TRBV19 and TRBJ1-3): DGGITQSPKYLFRKEGQNVTLSCEQNLNHDAMYWYRQDPGQGLRLIYYSQIVNDFQKGDIAEGYSVSREKKESFPLTVTSAQKNPTAFYLCATGGSGNTIYFGEGSWLTVV.

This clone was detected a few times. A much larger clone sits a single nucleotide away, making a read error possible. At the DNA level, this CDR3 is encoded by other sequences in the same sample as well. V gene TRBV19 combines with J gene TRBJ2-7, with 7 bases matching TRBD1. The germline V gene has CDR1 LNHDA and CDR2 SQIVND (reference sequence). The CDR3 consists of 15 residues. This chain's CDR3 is CASSIGGRGTYEQYF. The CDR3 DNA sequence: TGTGCCAGCAGTATAGGGGGCAGGGGGACCTACGAGCAGTACTTC.

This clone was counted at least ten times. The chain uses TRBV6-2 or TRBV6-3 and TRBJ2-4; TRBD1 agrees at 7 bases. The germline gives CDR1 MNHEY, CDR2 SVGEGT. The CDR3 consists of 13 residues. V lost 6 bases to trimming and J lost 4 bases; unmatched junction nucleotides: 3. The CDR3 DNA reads TGTGCCAGCAGCCCACAGGGGAAAAACATTCAGTACTTC. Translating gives CASSPQGKNIQYF.

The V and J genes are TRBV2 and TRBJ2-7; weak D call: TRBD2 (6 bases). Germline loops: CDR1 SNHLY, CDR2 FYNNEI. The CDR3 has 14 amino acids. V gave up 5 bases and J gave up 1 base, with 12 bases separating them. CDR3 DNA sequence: TGTGCCAGCAGTTCGGGGACTCAATCCTACGAGCAGTACTTC. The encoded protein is CASSSGTQSYEQYF.

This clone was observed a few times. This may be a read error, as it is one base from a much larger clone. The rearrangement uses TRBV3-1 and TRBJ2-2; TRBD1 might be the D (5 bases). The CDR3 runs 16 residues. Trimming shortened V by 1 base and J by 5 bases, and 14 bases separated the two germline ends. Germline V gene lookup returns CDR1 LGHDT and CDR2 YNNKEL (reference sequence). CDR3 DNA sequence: TGTGCCAGCAGCCAAGTGTGGCAGGGAAGGACCGGGGAGCTGTTTTTT. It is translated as CASSQVWQGRTGELFF.

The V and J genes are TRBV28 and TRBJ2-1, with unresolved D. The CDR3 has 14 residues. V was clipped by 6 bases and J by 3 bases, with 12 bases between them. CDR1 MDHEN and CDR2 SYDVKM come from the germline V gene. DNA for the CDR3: TGTGCCAGCAGGCGGCTAAGTGTCTACAATGAGCAGTTCTTC. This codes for CASRRLSVYNEQFF.

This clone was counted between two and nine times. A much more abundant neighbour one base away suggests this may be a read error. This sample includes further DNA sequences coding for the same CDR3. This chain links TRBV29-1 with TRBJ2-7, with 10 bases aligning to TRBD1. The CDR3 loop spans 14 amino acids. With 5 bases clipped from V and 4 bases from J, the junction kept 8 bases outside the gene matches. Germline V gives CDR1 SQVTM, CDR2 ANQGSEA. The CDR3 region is CSVRTGGELYEQYF. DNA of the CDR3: TGCAGCGTTCGGACAGGGGGGGAACTTTACGAGCAGTACTTC.

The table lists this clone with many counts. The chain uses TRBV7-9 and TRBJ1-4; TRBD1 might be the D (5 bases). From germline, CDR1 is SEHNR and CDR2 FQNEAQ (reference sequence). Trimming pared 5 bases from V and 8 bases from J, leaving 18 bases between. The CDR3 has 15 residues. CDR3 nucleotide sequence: TGTGCCAGCAGCCCAACACAGGCCATGGGGGAAAAACTGTTTTTT. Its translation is CASSPTQAMGEKLFF.